This TCR beta chain stems from a study of T-cell memory formation after mild COVID-19. Germline V CDR1 and CDR2: GTSNPN, SVGIG (reference sequence). V was clipped by 2 bases and J by 8 bases; unmatched bases: 6. The CDR3 is made up of 14 amino acids. Each CDR3 protein gets one entry after TCRdb re-called the 5' RACE reads with MiXCR. Among 250,000 to 350,000 distinct CDR3 sequences listed, less than 20% were seen once. The receptor's source is a man aged 18-30 years who had mild COVID-19 (a few samples of this study predate the infection). Cell type and time point are not known. V and J are TRBV30 and TRBJ1-6; TRBD1 matches at 7 bases. Material for sequencing was PBMCs or a T cell subset sorted from them (not recorded which). CDR3 bases: TGTGCCTGGAGTCTAACAGGGGTGGATTCACCCCTCCACTTT. Translating gives CAWSLTGVDSPLHF.